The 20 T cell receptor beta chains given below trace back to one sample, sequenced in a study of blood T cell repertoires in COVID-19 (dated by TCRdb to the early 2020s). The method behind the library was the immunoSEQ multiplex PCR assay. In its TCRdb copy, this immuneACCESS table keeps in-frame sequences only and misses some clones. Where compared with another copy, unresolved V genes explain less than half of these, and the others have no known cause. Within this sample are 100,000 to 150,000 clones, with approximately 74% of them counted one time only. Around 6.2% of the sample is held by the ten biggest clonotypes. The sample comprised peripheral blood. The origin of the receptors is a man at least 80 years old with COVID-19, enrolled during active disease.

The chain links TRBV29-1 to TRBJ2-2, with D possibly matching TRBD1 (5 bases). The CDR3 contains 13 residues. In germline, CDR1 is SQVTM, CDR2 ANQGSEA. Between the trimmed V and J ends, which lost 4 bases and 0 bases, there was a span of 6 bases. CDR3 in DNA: TGCAGCGTTGTGACAGCGAACACCGGGGAGCTGTTTTTT. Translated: CSVVTANTGELFF.

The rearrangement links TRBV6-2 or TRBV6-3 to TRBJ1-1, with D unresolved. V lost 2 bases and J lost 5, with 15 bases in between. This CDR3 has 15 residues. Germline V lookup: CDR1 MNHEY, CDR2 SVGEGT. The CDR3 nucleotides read TGTGCCAGCAGTTACGCCTACTCGGGAGGGACTGAAGCTTTCTTT. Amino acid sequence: CASSYAYSGGTEAFF.

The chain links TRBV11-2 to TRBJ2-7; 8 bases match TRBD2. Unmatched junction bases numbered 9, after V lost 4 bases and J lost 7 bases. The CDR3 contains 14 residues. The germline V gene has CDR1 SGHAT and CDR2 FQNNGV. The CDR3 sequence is CASSSRDGRGEQYF. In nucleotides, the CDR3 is TGTGCCAGCAGCTCCAGGGACGGGAGGGGGGAGCAGTACTTC.

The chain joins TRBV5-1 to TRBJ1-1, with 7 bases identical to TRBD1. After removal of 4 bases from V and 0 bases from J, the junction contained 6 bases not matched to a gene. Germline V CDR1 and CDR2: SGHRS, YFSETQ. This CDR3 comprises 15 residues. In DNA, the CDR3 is TGCGCCAGCAGCCCCAGGGGGGAGATGAACACTGAAGCTTTCTTT. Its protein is CASSPRGEMNTEAFF.

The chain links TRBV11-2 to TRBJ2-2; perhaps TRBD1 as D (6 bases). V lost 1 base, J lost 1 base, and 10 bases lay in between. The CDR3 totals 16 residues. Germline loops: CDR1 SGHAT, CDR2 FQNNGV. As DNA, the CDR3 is TGTGCCAGCAGCTTAGGGGGGCGGGTGAACACCGGGGAGCTGTTTTTT. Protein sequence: CASSLGGRVNTGELFF.

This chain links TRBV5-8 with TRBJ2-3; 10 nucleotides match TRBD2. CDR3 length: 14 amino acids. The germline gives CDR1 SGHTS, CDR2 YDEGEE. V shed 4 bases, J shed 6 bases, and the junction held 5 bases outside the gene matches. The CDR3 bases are TGTGCCAGCAGCGACTCTAGCGGGAGTGATACGCAGTATTTT. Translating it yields CASSDSSGSDTQYF.

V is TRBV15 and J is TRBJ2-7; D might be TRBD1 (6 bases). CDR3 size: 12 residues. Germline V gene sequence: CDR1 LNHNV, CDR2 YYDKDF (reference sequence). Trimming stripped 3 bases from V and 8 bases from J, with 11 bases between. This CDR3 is CATSSRDNQQYF. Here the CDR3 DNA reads TGTGCCACCAGCAGCCGGGACAACCAGCAGTACTTC.

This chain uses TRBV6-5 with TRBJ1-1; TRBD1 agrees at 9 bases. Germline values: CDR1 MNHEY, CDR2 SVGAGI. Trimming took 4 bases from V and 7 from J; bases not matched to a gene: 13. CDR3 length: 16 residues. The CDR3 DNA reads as TGTGCCAGCAGTTCATCTAGAACGGGACAGGGTAATGAAGCTTTCTTT. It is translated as CASSSSRTGQGNEAFF.

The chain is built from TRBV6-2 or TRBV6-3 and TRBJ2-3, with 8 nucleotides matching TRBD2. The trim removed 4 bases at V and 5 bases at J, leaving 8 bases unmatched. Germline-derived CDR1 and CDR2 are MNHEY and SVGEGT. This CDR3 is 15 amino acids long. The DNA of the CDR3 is TGTGCCAGCAGTTCCCGACTAGCGCCGAAAGATACGCAGTATTTT. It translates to CASSSRLAPKDTQYF.

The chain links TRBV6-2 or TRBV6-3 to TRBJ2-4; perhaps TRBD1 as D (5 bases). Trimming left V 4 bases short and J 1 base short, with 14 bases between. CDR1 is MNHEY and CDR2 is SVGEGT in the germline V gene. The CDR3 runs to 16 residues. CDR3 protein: CASSFRSGAAKNIQYF. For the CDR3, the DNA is TGTGCCAGCAGTTTCCGAAGTGGGGCTGCCAAAAACATTCAGTACTTC.

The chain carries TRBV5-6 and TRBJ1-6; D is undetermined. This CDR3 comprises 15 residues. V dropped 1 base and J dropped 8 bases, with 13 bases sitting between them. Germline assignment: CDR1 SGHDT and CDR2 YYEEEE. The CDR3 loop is CASSLMSYADSPLHF. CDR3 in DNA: TGTGCCAGCAGCTTGATGTCCTACGCGGATTCACCCCTCCACTTT. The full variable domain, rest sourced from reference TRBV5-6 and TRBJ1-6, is DAGVTQSPTHLIKTRGQQVTLRCSPKSGHDTVSWYQQALGQGPQFIFQYYEEEERQRGNFPDRFSGHQFPNYSSELNVNALLLGDSALYLCASSLMSYADSPLHFGNGTRLTVT.

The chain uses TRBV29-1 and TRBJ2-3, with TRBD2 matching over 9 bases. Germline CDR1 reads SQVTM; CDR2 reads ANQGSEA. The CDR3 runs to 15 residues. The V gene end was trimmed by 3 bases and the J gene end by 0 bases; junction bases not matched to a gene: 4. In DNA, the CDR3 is TGCAGCGTTGACCTAGCGGGGATTAGCACAGATACGCAGTATTTT. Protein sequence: CSVDLAGISTDTQYF.

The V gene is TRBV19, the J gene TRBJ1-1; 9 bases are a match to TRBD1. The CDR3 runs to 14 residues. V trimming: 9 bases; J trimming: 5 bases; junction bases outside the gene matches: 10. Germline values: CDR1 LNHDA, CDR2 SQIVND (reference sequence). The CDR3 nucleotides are TGTGCCAGCCCACAGGGGGCAGTAGGAACTGAAGCTTTCTTT. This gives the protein CASPQGAVGTEAFF. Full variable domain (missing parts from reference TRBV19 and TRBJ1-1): DGGITQSPKYLFRKEGQNVTLSCEQNLNHDAMYWYRQDPGQGLRLIYYSQIVNDFQKGDIAEGYSVSREKKESFPLTVTSAQKNPTAFYLCASPQGAVGTEAFFGQGTRLTVV.

CDR3 sequence reads: CSVEDRGQTYNEQFF. Written as DNA, the CDR3 is TGCAGCGTTGAAGATAGGGGGCAAACCTACAATGAGCAGTTCTTC. This sequence joins TRBV29-1 and TRBJ2-1; 7 bases map to TRBD1. Germline CDR1 reads SQVTM; CDR2 reads ANQGSEA. The CDR3 is 15 residues long. Trimming took 0 bases from V and 2 from J; bases not matched to a gene: 4.

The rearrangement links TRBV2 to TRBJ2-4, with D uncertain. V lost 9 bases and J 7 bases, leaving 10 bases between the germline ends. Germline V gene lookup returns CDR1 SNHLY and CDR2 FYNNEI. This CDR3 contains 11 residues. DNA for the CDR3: TGTGCCAGGTCCCTCGGGAACATTCAGTACTTC. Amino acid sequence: CARSLGNIQYF.

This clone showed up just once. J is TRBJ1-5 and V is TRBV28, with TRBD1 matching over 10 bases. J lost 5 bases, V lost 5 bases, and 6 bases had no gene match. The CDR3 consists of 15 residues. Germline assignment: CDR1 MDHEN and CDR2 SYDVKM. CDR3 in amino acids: CASSPWTGGDQPQHF. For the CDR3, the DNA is TGTGCCAGCAGTCCCTGGACAGGGGGAGATCAGCCCCAGCATTTT.

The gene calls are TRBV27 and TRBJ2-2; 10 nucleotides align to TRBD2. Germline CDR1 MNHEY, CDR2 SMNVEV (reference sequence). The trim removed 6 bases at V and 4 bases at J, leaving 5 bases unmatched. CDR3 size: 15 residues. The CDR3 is CASRLAGGGTGELFF. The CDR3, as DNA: TGTGCCAGCAGATTAGCGGGAGGAGGCACCGGGGAGCTGTTTTTT.

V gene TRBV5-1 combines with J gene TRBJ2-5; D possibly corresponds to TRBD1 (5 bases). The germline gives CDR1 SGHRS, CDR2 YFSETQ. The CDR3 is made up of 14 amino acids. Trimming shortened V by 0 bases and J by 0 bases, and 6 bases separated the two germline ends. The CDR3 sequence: CASSLGQHQETQYF. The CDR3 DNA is TGCGCCAGCAGCTTGGGACAGCACCAAGAGACCCAGTACTTC.

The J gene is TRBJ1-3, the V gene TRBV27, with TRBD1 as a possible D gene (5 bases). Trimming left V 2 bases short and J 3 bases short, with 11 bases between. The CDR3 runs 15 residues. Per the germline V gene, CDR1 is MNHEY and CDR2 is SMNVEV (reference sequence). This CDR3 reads CASSLKGARGNTIYF. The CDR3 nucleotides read TGTGCCAGCAGTTTAAAAGGGGCTCGTGGAAACACCATATATTTT.

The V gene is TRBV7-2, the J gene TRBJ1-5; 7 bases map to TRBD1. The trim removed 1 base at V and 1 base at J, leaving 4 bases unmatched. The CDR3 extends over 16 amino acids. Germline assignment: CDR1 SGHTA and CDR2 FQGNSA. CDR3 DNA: TGTGCCAGCAGCTTAGGAGGGACAGTCAGCAATCAGCCCCAGCATTTT. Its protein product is CASSLGGTVSNQPQHF.